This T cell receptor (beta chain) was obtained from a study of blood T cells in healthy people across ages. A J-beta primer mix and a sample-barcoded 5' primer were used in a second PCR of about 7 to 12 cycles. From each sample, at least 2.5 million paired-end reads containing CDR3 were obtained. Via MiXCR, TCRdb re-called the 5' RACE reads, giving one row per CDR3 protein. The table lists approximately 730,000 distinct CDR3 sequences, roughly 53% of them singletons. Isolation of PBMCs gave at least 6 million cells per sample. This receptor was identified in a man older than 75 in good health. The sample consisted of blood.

The CDR3 reads CSARDAASPNEQYF. The CDR3 region has the DNA TGCAGTGCTAGAGATGCGGCATCCCCCAATGAGCAGTACTTC. This chain joins TRBV20-1 and TRBJ2-7; D gene uncertain. There are 14 residues in the CDR3. V lost 0 bases, J lost 7 bases, and 16 bases lay in between. The germline gives CDR1 DFQATT, CDR2 SNEGSKA (reference sequence).